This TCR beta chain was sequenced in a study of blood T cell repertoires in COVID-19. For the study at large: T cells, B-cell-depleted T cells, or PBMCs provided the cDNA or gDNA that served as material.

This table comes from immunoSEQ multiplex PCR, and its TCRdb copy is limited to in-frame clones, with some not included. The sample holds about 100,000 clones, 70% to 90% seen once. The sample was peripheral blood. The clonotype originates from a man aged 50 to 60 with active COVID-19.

CDR3 residues: CASSSGTGDSYEQYF. DNA of the CDR3: TGTGCCAGCAGTTCCGGGACAGGGGACTCCTACGAGCAGTACTTC. This sequence joins TRBV6-5 and TRBJ2-7; 10 nucleotides agree with TRBD1. J gave up 0 bases and V 4 bases, and 3 bases lay outside the gene matches. This CDR3 has 15 amino acids. Germline CDR1 is MNHEY and CDR2 is SVGAGI.